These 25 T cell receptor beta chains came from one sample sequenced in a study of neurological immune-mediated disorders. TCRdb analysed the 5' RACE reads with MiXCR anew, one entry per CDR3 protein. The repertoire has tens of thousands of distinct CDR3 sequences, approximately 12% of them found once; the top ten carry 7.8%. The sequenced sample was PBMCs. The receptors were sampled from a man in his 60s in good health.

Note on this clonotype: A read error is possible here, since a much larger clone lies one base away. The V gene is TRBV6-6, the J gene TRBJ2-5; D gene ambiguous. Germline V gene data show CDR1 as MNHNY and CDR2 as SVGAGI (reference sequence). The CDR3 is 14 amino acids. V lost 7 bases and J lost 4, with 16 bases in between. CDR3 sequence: CASKQMLDVETQYF. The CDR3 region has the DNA TGTGCCAGCAAACAAATGTTGGACGTAGAGACCCAGTACTTC.

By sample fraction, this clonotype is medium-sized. This chain's CDR3 is CASSRFWWSSYGYTF. For the CDR3, the DNA is TGTGCCAGCAGCCGGTTTTGGTGGAGTTCCTATGGCTACACCTTC. J is TRBJ1-2 and V is TRBV5-6; D is unresolved. The germline V gene has CDR1 SGHDT and CDR2 YYEEEE. V was clipped by 4 bases and J by 4 bases, with 17 bases between them. The CDR3 loop spans 15 amino acids.

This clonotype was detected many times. For the CDR3, the DNA is TGTGCCAGCAGTGATGAGAGGTCCTACGAGCAGTACTTC. Translation: CASSDERSYEQYF. This chain connects TRBV2 to TRBJ2-7, with unresolved D. The V end lost 3 bases, the J end lost 1 base, and 7 bases lay between the germline ends. The CDR3 has 13 amino acids. Looked up from germline, CDR1 is SNHLY and CDR2 is FYNNEI.

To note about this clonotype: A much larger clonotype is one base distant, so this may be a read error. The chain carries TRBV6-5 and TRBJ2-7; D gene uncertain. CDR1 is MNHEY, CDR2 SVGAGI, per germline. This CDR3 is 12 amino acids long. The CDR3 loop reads CAGSFIAFEQYF. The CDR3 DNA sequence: TGTGCCGGCAGTTTTATAGCCTTCGAGCAGTACTTC.

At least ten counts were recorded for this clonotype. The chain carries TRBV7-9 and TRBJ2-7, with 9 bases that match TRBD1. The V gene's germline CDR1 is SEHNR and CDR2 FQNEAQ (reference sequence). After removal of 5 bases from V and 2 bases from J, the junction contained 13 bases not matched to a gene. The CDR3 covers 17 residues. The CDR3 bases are TGTGCCAGCAGCCCGCGACCGGGACAGGGTGGTACCTACGAGCAGTACTTC. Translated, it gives CASSPRPGQGGTYEQYF.

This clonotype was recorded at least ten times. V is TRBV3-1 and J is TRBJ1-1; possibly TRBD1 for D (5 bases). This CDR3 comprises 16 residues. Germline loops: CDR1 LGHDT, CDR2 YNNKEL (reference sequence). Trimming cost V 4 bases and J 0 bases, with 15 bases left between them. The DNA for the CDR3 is TGTGCCAGCAGCCTCCTCCCCGGGGCGTTGAACACTGAAGCTTTCTTT. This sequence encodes CASSLLPGALNTEAFF.

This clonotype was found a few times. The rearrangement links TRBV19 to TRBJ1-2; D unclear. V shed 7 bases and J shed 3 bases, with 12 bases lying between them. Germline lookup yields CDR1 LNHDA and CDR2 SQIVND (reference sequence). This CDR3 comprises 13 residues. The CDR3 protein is CASKSSGDYGYTF. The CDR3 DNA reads TGTGCCAGTAAAAGTAGCGGGGACTATGGCTACACCTTC.

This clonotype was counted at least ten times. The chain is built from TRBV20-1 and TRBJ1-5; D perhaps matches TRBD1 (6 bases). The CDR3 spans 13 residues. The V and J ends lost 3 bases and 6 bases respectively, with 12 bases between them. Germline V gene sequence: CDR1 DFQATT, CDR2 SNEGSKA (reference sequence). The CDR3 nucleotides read TGCAGTGCTAGGGAGGGGGGGGGTCAGCCCCAGCATTTT. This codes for CSAREGGGQPQHF.

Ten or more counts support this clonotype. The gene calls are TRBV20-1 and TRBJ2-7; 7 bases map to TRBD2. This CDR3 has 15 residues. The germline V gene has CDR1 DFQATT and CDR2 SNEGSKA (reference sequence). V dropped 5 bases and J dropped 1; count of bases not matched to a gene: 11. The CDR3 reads CSAPGWRERSYEQYF. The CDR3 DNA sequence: TGCAGTGCTCCCGGCTGGCGGGAGCGGTCCTACGAGCAGTACTTC.

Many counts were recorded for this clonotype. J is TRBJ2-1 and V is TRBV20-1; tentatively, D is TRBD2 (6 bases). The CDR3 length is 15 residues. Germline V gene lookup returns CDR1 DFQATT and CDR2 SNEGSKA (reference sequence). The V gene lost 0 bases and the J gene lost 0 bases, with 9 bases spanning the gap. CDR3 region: CSAREGAGSYNEQFF. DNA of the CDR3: TGCAGTGCTAGAGAAGGAGCGGGCTCCTACAATGAGCAGTTCTTC.

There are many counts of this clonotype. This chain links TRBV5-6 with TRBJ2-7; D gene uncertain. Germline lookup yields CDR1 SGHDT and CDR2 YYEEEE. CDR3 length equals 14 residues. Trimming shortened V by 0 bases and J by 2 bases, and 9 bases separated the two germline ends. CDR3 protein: CASSLATATYEQYF. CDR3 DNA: TGTGCCAGCAGCTTGGCCACAGCTACCTACGAGCAGTACTTC.

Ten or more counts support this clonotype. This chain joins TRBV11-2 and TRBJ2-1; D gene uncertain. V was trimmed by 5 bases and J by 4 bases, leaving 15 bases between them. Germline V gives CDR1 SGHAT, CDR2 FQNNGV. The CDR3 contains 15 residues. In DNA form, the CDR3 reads TGTGCCAGCAGCACGCTAGTAGTTCTTTACAATGAGCAGTTCTTC. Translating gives CASSTLVVLYNEQFF.

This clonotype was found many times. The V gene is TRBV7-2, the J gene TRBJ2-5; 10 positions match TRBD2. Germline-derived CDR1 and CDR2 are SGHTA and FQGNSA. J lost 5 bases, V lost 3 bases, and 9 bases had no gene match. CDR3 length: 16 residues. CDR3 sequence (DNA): TGTGCCAGCAGCTTCGGCAGCGGGGGGGCCTTTGAGACCCAGTACTTC. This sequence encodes CASSFGSGGAFETQYF.

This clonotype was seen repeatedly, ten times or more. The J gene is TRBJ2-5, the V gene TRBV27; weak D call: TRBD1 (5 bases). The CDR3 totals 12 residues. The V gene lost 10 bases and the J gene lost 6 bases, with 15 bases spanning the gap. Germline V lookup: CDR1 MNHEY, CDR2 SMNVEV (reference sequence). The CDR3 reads CANNDRVQTQYF. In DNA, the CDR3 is TGTGCCAACAACGACAGAGTTCAGACCCAGTACTTC.

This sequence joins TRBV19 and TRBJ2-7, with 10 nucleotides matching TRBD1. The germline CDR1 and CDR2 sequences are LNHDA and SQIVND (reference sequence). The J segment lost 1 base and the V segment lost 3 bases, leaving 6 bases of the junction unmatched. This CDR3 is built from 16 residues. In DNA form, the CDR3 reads TGTGCCAGTAGTATCGTGCCGGGACAGGGGTCCTACGAGCAGTACTTC. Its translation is CASSIVPGQGSYEQYF.

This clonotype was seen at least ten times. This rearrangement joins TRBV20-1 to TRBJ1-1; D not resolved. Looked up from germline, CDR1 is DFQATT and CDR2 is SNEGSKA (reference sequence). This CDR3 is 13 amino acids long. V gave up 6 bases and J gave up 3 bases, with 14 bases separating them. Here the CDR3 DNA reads TGCAGTGCGCGCCCTGTGGGGTACACTGAAGCTTTCTTT. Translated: CSARPVGYTEAFF.

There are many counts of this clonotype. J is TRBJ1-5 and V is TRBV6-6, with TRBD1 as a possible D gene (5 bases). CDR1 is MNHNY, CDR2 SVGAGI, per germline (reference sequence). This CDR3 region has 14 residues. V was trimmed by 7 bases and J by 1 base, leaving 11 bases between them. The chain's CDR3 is CASNKRGSNQPQHF. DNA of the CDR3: TGTGCCAGCAACAAACGGGGGAGCAATCAGCCCCAGCATTTT.

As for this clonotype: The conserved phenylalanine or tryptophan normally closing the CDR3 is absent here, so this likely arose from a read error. Here the CDR3 DNA reads TGTGCCAACAGTGAGCAGGGGAGAGGCACTGAAGCTTTCCTT. It translates to CANSEQGRGTEAFL. The gene calls are TRBV2 and TRBJ1-1; a possible D gene is TRBD1 (6 bases). Germline V gene sequence: CDR1 SNHLY, CDR2 FYNNEI. This CDR3 has 14 residues.

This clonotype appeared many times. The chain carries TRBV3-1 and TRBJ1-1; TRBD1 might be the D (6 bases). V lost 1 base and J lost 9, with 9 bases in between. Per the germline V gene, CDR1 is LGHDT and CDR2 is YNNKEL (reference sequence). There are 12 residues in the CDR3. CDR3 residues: CASSQGGGKAFF. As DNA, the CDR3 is TGTGCCAGCAGCCAAGGAGGGGGGAAAGCTTTCTTT.

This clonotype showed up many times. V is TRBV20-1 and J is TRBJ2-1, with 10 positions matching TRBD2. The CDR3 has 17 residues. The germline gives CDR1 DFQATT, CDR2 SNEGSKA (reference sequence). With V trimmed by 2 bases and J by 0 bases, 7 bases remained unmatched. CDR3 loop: CSARIPLAGGSYNEQFF. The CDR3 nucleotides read TGCAGTGCTAGAATTCCTTTAGCGGGAGGCTCCTACAATGAGCAGTTCTTC.

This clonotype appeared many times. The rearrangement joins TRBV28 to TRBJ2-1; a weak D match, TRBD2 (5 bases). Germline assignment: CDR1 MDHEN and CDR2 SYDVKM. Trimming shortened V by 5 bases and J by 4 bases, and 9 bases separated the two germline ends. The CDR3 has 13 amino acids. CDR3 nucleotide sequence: TGTGCCAGCAGTCTACCGGGGTACAATGAGCAGTTCTTC. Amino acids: CASSLPGYNEQFF.

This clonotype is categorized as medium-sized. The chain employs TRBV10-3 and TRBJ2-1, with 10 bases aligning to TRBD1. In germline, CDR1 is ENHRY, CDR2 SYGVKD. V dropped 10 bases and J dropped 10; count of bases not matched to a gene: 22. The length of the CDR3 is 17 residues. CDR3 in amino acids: CATRDRGGAAGLKEQFF. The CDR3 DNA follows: TGTGCCACCCGGGACAGGGGCGGGGCAGCGGGACTAAAAGAGCAGTTCTTC.

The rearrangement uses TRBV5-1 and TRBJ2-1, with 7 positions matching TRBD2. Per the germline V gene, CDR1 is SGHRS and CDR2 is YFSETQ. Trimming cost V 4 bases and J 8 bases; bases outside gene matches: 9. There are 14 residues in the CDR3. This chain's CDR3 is CASSGGGNIDEQFF. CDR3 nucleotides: TGCGCCAGCAGCGGCGGGGGTAATATTGATGAGCAGTTCTTC.

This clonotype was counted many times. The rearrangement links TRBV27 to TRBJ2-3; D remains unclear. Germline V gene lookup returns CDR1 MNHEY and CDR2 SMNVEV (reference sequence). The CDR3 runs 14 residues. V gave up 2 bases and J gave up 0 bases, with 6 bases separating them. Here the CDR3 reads CASSLSVSTDTQYF. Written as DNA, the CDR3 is TGTGCCAGCAGTTTAAGCGTCAGCACAGATACGCAGTATTTT.

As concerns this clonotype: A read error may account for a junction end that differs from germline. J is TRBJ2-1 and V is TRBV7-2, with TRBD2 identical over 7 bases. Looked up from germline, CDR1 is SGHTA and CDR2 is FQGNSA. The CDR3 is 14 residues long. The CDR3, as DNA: TGTGCCAGCAGCTTAGTTGCTAGCGGTTACAATGAGCACTTC. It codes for CASSLVASGYNEHF. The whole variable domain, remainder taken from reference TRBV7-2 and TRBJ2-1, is GAGVSQSPSNKVTEKGKDVELRCDPISGHTALYWYRQSLGQGLEFLIYFQGNSAPDKSGLPSDRFSAERTGGSVSTLTIQRTQQEDSAVYLCASSLVASGYNEHFGPGTRLTVL.